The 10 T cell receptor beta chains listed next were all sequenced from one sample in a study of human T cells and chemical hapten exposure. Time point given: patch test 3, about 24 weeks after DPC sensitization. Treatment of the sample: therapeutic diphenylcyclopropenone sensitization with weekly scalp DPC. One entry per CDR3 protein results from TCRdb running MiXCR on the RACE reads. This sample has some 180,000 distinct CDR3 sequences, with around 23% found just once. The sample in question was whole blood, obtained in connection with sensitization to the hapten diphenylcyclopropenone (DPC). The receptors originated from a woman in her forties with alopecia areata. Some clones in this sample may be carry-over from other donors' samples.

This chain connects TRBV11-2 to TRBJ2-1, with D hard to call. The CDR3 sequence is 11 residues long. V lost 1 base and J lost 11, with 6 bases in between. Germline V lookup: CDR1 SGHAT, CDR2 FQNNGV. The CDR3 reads CASSLGEKQFF. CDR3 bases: TGTGCCAGCAGCTTAGGGGAAAAGCAGTTCTTC.

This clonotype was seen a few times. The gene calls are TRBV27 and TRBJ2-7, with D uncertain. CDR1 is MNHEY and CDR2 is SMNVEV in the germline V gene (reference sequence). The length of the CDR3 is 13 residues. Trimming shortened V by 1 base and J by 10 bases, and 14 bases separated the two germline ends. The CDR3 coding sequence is TGTGCCAGCAGTTTATTGGCAGAGACGGAACAGTACTTC. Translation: CASSLLAETEQYF.

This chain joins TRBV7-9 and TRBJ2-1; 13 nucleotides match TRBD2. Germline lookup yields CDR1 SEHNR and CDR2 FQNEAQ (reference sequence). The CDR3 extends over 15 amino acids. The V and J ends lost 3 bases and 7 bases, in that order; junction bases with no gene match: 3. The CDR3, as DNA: TGTGCCAGCAGCTTCCGGACTAGCGGGAGAAATGAGCAGTTCTTC. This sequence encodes CASSFRTSGRNEQFF.

The CDR3, as DNA: TGTGCCAGGACCGTCGCCGATGAGCAGTTCTTC. This codes for CARTVADEQFF. The V and J genes are TRBV6-5 and TRBJ2-1; no reliable D call. CDR1 MNHEY and CDR2 SVGAGI come from the germline V gene. V lost 9 bases, J lost 8 bases, and 11 bases lay in between. The length of the CDR3 is 11 residues.

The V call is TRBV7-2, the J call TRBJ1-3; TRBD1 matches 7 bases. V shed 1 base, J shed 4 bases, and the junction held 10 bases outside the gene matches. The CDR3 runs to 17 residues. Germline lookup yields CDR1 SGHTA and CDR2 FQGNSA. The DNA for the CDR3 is TGTGCCAGCAGCTTAGTCTGGGGACAGAATTTCGGAAACACCATATATTTT. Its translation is CASSLVWGQNFGNTIYF. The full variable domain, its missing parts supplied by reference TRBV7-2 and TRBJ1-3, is GAGVSQSPSNKVTEKGKDVELRCDPISGHTALYWYRQSLGQGLEFLIYFQGNSAPDKSGLPSDRFSAERTGGSVSTLTIQRTQQEDSAVYLCASSLVWGQNFGNTIYFGEGSWLTVV.

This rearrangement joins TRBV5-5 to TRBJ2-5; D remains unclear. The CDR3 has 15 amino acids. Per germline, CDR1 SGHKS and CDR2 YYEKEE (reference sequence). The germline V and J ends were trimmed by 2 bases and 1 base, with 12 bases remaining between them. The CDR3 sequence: CASSFNFDIQETQYF. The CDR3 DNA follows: TGTGCCAGCAGCTTCAACTTCGACATCCAAGAGACCCAGTACTTC.

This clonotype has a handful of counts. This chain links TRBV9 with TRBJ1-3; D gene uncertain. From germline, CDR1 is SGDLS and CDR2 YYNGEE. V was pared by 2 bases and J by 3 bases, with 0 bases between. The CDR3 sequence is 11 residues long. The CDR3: CASSVGNTIYF. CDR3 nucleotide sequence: TGTGCCAGCAGCGTTGGAAACACCATATATTTT.

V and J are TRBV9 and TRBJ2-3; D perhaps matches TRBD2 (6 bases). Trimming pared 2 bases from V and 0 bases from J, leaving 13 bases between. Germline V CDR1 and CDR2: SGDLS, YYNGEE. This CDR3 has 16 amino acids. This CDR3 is CASSVTGGTSTDTQYF. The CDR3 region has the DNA TGTGCCAGCAGCGTCACCGGGGGAACTAGCACAGATACGCAGTATTTT.

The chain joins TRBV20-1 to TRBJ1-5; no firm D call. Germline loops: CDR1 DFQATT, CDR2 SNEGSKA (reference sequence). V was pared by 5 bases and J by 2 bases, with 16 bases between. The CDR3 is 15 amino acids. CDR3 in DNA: TGCAGTGCTCCTATTTCACAGACGGGCAATCAGCCCCAGCATTTT. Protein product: CSAPISQTGNQPQHF.

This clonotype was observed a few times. The CDR3 DNA follows: TGTGCCAGCAGGCTGCTGACTACCACCTCAACCTACAATGAGCAGTTCTTC. It encodes CASRLLTTTSTYNEQFF. V gene TRBV2 combines with J gene TRBJ2-1, with D perhaps TRBD2 (5 bases). The CDR3 spans 17 residues. Trimming pared 6 bases from V and 2 bases from J, leaving 20 bases between. In germline, CDR1 is SNHLY, CDR2 FYNNEI.